A single sample is the source of the 6 T cell receptor beta chains below, sequenced in a study of T cell repertoires in cytomegalovirus infection. Each CDR3 protein is one row after TCRdb ran MiXCR on the reads. The table includes 400,000 to 600,000 distinct CDR3 sequences, roughly 42% detected once. These receptors have no known antigen. This material consisted of cultured PBMCs, taken from culture after CMV antigen stimulation. The receptors come from a human donor in good health (CMV status not recorded). Some clones in this sample may be carry-over from other donors' samples.

The chain employs TRBV7-2 and TRBJ2-7; 7 bases agree with TRBD2. The CDR3 extends over 17 amino acids. Germline V gene lookup returns CDR1 SGHTA and CDR2 FQGNSA. V was clipped by 0 bases and J by 2 bases; unmatched bases: 10. The CDR3 sequence: CASSLALRLADPYEQYF. In nucleotides, the CDR3 is TGTGCCAGCAGCTTAGCATTGAGGCTAGCGGACCCCTACGAGCAGTACTTC.

The table lists this clonotype with a few counts. The V and J genes are TRBV18 and TRBJ2-1; D is perhaps TRBD1 (6 bases). With 0 bases removed from V and 6 bases from J, the gap between germline ends came to 9 bases. Germline V gene sequence: CDR1 KGHSH, CDR2 LQKENI. The CDR3 is 14 residues long. The CDR3 region has the DNA TGTGCCAGCTCACCACCGCCAGGGGTCAATGAGCAGTTCTTC. It translates to CASSPPPGVNEQFF.

The chain uses TRBV2 and TRBJ2-5, with 10 bases lining up with TRBD2. J gave up 5 bases and V 7 bases, and 13 bases lay outside the gene matches. Germline V gene data show CDR1 as SNHLY and CDR2 as FYNNEI. This CDR3 contains 16 residues. CDR3 in DNA: TGTGCCAGCACCCCGCGGGCTAGCGGGGGTTCTGAGACCCAGTACTTC. This gives the protein CASTPRASGGSETQYF.

The CDR3 here is CASSSHHNEQFF. CDR3 coding DNA: TGCGCCAGCAGCTCGCACCACAATGAGCAGTTCTTC. This sequence joins TRBV4-3 and TRBJ2-1; unclear D gene. The ends were cut back, 5 bases at V and 5 bases at J, with 7 bases in the middle. The V gene's germline CDR1 is LGHNA and CDR2 YSLEER. The length of the CDR3 is 12 residues.

This clonotype has at least ten counts. The chain carries TRBV7-2 and TRBJ1-3; tentatively, D is TRBD1 (6 bases). V gave up 1 base and J gave up 4 bases, with 17 bases separating them. The CDR3 has 17 residues. Germline V gene data show CDR1 as SGHTA and CDR2 as FQGNSA. CDR3 sequence reads: CASSLVGGRVSGNTIYF. DNA of the CDR3: TGTGCCAGCAGCTTAGTGGGGGGCAGGGTGAGCGGAAACACCATATATTTT.

This clonotype was observed a handful of times. The chain employs TRBV7-2 and TRBJ2-5; D is undetermined. V gave up 2 bases and J gave up 5 bases, with 9 bases separating them. Germline CDR1 is SGHTA and CDR2 is FQGNSA. The CDR3 loop spans 13 amino acids. For the CDR3, the DNA is TGTGCCAGCAGCTTATACCCGATCGAGACCCAGTACTTC. Protein product: CASSLYPIETQYF.